Listed here are 12 T cell receptor beta chains from one sample, sequenced in a study of OX40 agonist ivuxolimab in advanced cancers. The repertoire was sequenced with immunoSEQ multiplex PCR; TCRdb's copy has only in-frame clones and lacks some. The sample comprises fewer than 65,000 clones, more than 70% of which are singletons, and under 8% rests with the top ten. This sample comprised CD4+ or CD8+ T cells sorted from blood, obtained in a trial of the OX40 agonist ivuxolimab. These receptors originate from an adult with an advanced solid tumor such as melanoma, head and neck, liver or kidney cancer.

V is TRBV5-1 and J is TRBJ2-2; 7 bases fit TRBD2. This CDR3 has 18 residues. V lost 4 bases to trimming and J lost 0 bases; unmatched junction nucleotides: 12. Germline lookup yields CDR1 SGHRS and CDR2 YFSETQ. The CDR3 loop is CASSTLPPSGSNTGELFF. The CDR3 DNA sequence: TGCGCCAGCAGCACTCTCCCGCCTAGCGGCTCGAACACCGGGGAGCTGTTTTTT.

V gene TRBV2 combines with J gene TRBJ2-2; TRBD1 matches 9 bases. J lost 7 bases, V lost 7 bases, and 4 bases had no gene match. Germline CDR1 is SNHLY and CDR2 is FYNNEI. The CDR3 runs to 13 residues. CDR3 protein: CASTGQGNGELFF. Here the CDR3 DNA reads TGTGCCAGCACCGGACAGGGGAACGGGGAGCTGTTTTTT.

The chain has TRBV6-1 and TRBJ2-7, with 16 bases that match TRBD2. Unmatched junction bases numbered 5, after V lost 4 bases and J lost 2 bases. Germline CDR1 and CDR2: MNHNS and SASEGT. This CDR3 is 17 amino acids long. The CDR3 sequence: CASSGGLAGGAPYEQYF. CDR3 DNA sequence: TGTGCCAGCAGTGGGGGACTAGCGGGAGGGGCCCCCTACGAGCAGTACTTC.

This chain connects TRBV6-1 to TRBJ1-1; no clear D gene. The germline V gene has CDR1 MNHNS and CDR2 SASEGT. V was clipped by 6 bases and J by 6 bases, with 17 bases between them. This CDR3 is 14 amino acids long. This CDR3 is CASRPTRSSAEAFF. CDR3 nucleotide sequence: TGTGCCAGCAGACCTACAAGGTCCTCCGCTGAAGCTTTCTTT.

The V call is TRBV7-9, the J call TRBJ2-7; 8 bases are shared with TRBD1. The V gene's germline CDR1 is SEHNR and CDR2 FQNEAQ (reference sequence). The CDR3 is 14 residues long. V was clipped by 9 bases and J by 0 bases; unmatched bases: 7. Here the CDR3 reads CASMRGQDSYEQYF. DNA for the CDR3: TGTGCCAGTATGAGGGGACAGGACTCCTACGAGCAGTACTTC.

This clone showed up just once. The rearrangement joins TRBV7-6 to TRBJ1-1; D might be TRBD1 (6 bases). Germline assignment: CDR1 SGHVS and CDR2 FNYEAQ. The CDR3 has 15 amino acids. Deletions cut 7 bases from V and 0 bases from J, with 15 bases between. CDR3 sequence reads: CASTSAGAMNTEAFF. The CDR3 nucleotides are TGTGCCAGCACGTCGGCAGGGGCGATGAACACTGAAGCTTTCTTT.

This sequence joins TRBV14 and TRBJ2-7; D is unclear. Trimming took off 0 bases at V and 6 bases at J, with 9 bases between the two ends. The CDR3 is made up of 13 amino acids. CDR1 and CDR2 (germline): SGHDN, FVKESK. The CDR3 protein is CASSQDVPVEQYF. The CDR3 DNA sequence: TGTGCCAGCAGCCAAGATGTCCCAGTCGAGCAGTACTTC.

The chain couples TRBV30 to TRBJ2-7, with D possibly TRBD2 on 5 matching bases. CDR1 and CDR2 from the germline V gene are GTSNPN and SVGIG (reference sequence). The CDR3 contains 12 residues. V was trimmed by 2 bases and J by 3 bases, leaving 8 bases between them. CDR3 region: CAWSPRGYEQYF. CDR3 coding DNA: TGTGCCTGGAGTCCTCGGGGCTACGAGCAGTACTTC. Full variable domain (outside the CDR3, taken from reference TRBV30 and TRBJ2-7): SQTIHQWPATLVQPVGSPLSLECTVEGTSNPNLYWYRQAAGRGLQLLFYSVGIGQISSEVPQNLSASRPQDRQFILSSKKLLLSDSGFYLCAWSPRGYEQYFGPGTRLTVT.

The rearrangement uses TRBV28 and TRBJ2-1; 11 bases fit TRBD2. After removal of 6 bases from V and 3 bases from J, the junction contained 4 bases not matched to a gene. The CDR3 is 15 amino acids. Germline CDR1 MDHEN, CDR2 SYDVKM. CDR3 bases: TGTGCCAGCAGCGGTCTAGCGGGAGGCTACAATGAGCAGTTCTTC. It codes for CASSGLAGGYNEQFF. The variable domain in full, with the rest retrieved from reference TRBV28 and TRBJ2-1, is DVKVTQSSRYLVKRTGEKVFLECVQDMDHENMFWYRQDPGLGLRLIYFSYDVKMKEKGDIPEGYSVSREKKERFSLILESASTNQTSMYLCASSGLAGGYNEQFFGPGTRLTVL.

This sequence joins TRBV28 and TRBJ2-1; 14 bases align to TRBD2. Losses at the gene ends were 5 bases for V and 8 bases for J; bases not matched to a gene: 8. The V gene's germline CDR1 is MDHEN and CDR2 SYDVKM. The length of the CDR3 is 16 residues. This CDR3 reads CASSHPGLAGADEQFF. For the CDR3, the DNA is TGTGCCAGCAGTCACCCGGGACTAGCGGGAGCGGATGAGCAGTTCTTC.

The CDR3 nucleotides are TGCGCCAGCAGCCCAAGGTGGGCAGAGGTGGGTCTAAAGCAGTACTTC. The encoded protein is CASSPRWAEVGLKQYF. The V call is TRBV4-1, the J call TRBJ2-7; D is unresolved. CDR3 size: 16 residues. Trimming shortened V by 4 bases and J by 8 bases, and 24 bases separated the two germline ends. The germline V gene has CDR1 MGHRA and CDR2 YSYEKL.

V usage is TRBV4-1 and J usage is TRBJ1-1; D possibly corresponds to TRBD1 (6 bases). The CDR3 loop spans 16 amino acids. Germline CDR1 is MGHRA and CDR2 is YSYEKL. The V and J ends lost 1 base and 0 bases respectively, with 12 bases between them. CDR3 bases: TGCGCCAGCAGCCAAGTAGCAGGGGCTATGAACACTGAAGCTTTCTTT. The encoded protein is CASSQVAGAMNTEAFF.